The 16 T cell receptor beta chains in this list originate from one sample, sequenced in a study of T cell changes during pregnancy in multiple sclerosis. Sequencing used immunoSEQ multiplex PCR; TCRdb keeps in-frame clones, though not all of them. The sample includes about 110,000 clones, roughly 92% of them seen just once. Material: peripheral blood, obtained in the third trimester of pregnancy. Receptors originate from a female donor in good health, enrolled as a control in a pregnancy study.

In its sample, this clone was seen once. Distinct nucleotide sequences in the sample also encode this CDR3. The chain has TRBV4-2 and TRBJ1-2; possibly TRBD1 for D (6 bases). V shed 2 bases and J shed 2 bases, with 9 bases lying between them. The CDR3 runs to 14 residues. Germline CDR1 reads LGHNA; CDR2 reads YNFKEQ. CDR3 bases: TGTGCCAGCAGCCAACAGACAGGCAACTATGGCTACACCTTC. Amino acid sequence: CASSQQTGNYGYTF.

The chain uses TRBV5-1 and TRBJ1-4; D gene unclear. The V gene's germline CDR1 is SGHRS and CDR2 YFSETQ. This CDR3 has 14 residues. V lost 4 bases to trimming and J lost 8 bases, with 15 bases between them. CDR3: CASSPDGSGEKLFF. For the CDR3, the DNA is TGCGCCAGCAGCCCGGACGGTTCGGGGGAAAAACTGTTTTTT.

CDR3 in DNA: TGTGCCAGCTTCGCCGGCCAAGAGACCCAGTACTTC. It yields the protein CASFAGQETQYF. V is TRBV18 and J is TRBJ2-5; no reliable D call. Germline V gene sequence: CDR1 KGHSH, CDR2 LQKENI. Trimming shortened V by 7 bases and J by 1 base, and 7 bases separated the two germline ends. The CDR3 runs 12 residues.

The gene calls are TRBV18 and TRBJ2-1, with 9 bases identical to TRBD1. Germline V lookup: CDR1 KGHSH, CDR2 LQKENI. Trimming at V came to 2 bases and at J to 4 bases, leaving 3 bases not matched to a gene. This CDR3 has 15 residues. CDR3 sequence: CASSPRDRDYNEQFF. CDR3 sequence (DNA): TGTGCCAGCTCACCAAGGGACAGGGATTACAATGAGCAGTTCTTC. Supplemented by reference TRBV18 and TRBJ2-1, the full variable domain reads NAGVMQNPRHLVRRRGQEARLRCSPMKGHSHVYWYRQLPEEGLKFMVYLQKENIIDESGMPKERFSAEFPKEGPSILRIQQVVRGDSAAYFCASSPRDRDYNEQFFGPGTRLTVL.

This clone is a singleton in its sample. J is TRBJ1-1 and V is TRBV6-6, with D unresolved. This CDR3 is 14 amino acids long. Trimming removed 6 bases from V and 4 bases from J, with 15 bases in between. Germline loops: CDR1 MNHNY, CDR2 SVGAGI (reference sequence). CDR3 sequence reads: CASSPAGSFTEAFF. CDR3 bases: TGTGCCAGCAGCCCCGCGGGGTCGTTCACTGAAGCTTTCTTT.

This clone was observed a handful of times. The genes are TRBV7-6 and TRBJ2-5; D remains ambiguous. Between the trimmed V and J ends, which lost 5 bases and 2 bases, there was a span of 3 bases. This CDR3 contains 11 residues. Germline lookup yields CDR1 SGHVS and CDR2 FNYEAQ. DNA for the CDR3: TGTGCCAGCAGCATACAAGAGACCCAGTACTTC. It codes for CASSIQETQYF.

This clone was seen a handful of times. V usage is TRBV9 and J usage is TRBJ1-6, with D maybe TRBD1 (5 bases). CDR1 is SGDLS, CDR2 YYNGEE, per germline. This CDR3 has 17 amino acids. Between the trimmed V and J ends, which lost 3 bases and 1 base, there was a span of 14 bases. The CDR3 DNA reads as TGTGCCAGCAGCGGGGGGGGAGACGTGTCCTATAATTCACCCCTCCACTTT. This translates into CASSGGGDVSYNSPLHF.

V and J are TRBV15 and TRBJ1-1, with D perhaps matching TRBD1 (5 bases). This CDR3 is 14 amino acids long. Germline assignment: CDR1 LNHNV and CDR2 YYDKDF (reference sequence). V dropped 2 bases and J dropped 1 base, with 8 bases sitting between them. CDR3 nucleotides: TGTGCCACCAGCAGAACACAGGAGAACACTGAAGCTTTCTTT. It codes for CATSRTQENTEAFF.

The chain has TRBV7-9 and TRBJ1-5, with 7 positions matching TRBD1. V trimming: 5 bases; J trimming: 10 bases; junction bases outside the gene matches: 11. This CDR3 region has 14 residues. Germline loops: CDR1 SEHNR, CDR2 FQNEAQ (reference sequence). This chain's CDR3 is CASSPGQLKSPQHF. The CDR3 DNA sequence: TGTGCCAGCAGCCCGGGACAGCTGAAGAGCCCCCAGCATTTT.

The J gene is TRBJ2-5, the V gene TRBV29-1; 9 bases match TRBD2. The last part of the DNA fits TRBJ2-7 better; the J call may be wrong. The germline gives CDR1 SQVTM, CDR2 ANQGSEA. There are 13 residues in the CDR3. Here the CDR3 reads CSVDSSGVGEQYF. CDR3 nucleotide sequence: TGCAGCGTTGACTCTAGCGGGGTTGGCGAGCAGTACTTC.

The genes are TRBV6-4 and TRBJ2-1; no clear D. V was pared by 5 bases and J by 0 bases, with 14 bases between. From germline, CDR1 is MRHNA and CDR2 SNTAGT. The CDR3 totals 16 residues. The CDR3 region has the DNA TGTGCCAGCAGTCCACCTCTGAGGCCCTCCTACAATGAGCAGTTCTTC. Its protein is CASSPPLRPSYNEQFF.

CDR3 bases: TGCGCCAGCAGCTTGGATCAGGGGACCAGCTATGGCTACACCTTC. This gives the protein CASSLDQGTSYGYTF. The chain couples TRBV5-1 to TRBJ1-2, with D tentatively TRBD1 (6 bases). This CDR3 spans 15 amino acids. Germline V gene data show CDR1 as SGHRS and CDR2 as YFSETQ. Trimming left V 0 bases short and J 4 bases short, with 13 bases between.

The V call is TRBV5-1, the J call TRBJ2-3; TRBD2 matches 13 bases. The CDR3 contains 15 residues. The V and J ends lost 3 bases and 5 bases, in that order; junction bases with no gene match: 3. The germline V gene has CDR1 SGHRS and CDR2 YFSETQ. As DNA, the CDR3 is TGCGCCAGCAGCTCAACTAGCGGGGGGGGAGATACGCAGTATTTT. This translates into CASSSTSGGGDTQYF.

This clone turned up a few times. CDR3 in DNA: TGTGCCAGCTCTCAGTATATAGAAGCTTTCTTT. Protein sequence: CASSQYIEAFF. The J gene is TRBJ1-1, the V gene TRBV18; D is uncertain. The CDR3 runs to 11 residues. V dropped 6 bases and J dropped 8 bases, with 10 bases sitting between them. Germline V gene lookup returns CDR1 KGHSH and CDR2 LQKENI.

The CDR3 coding sequence is TGCGCCAGCAGCCGCAGACAGGTAGTTAACACTGAGCAGTTCTTC. Translated: CASSRRQVVNTEQFF. The V gene is TRBV4-3, the J gene TRBJ2-1, with D possibly being TRBD1 (6 bases). Germline V gives CDR1 LGHNA, CDR2 YSLEER. The CDR3 has 15 residues. Deletions cut 4 bases from V and 9 bases from J, with 19 bases between.

This sequence joins TRBV7-3 and TRBJ2-1, with 8 positions matching TRBD2. CDR3 length equals 16 residues. V was clipped by 6 bases and J by 4 bases; unmatched bases: 11. The V gene's germline CDR1 is SGHTA and CDR2 FQGTGA. As DNA, the CDR3 is TGTGCCAGCAGTCTTTTAGCGGGGCTAACTTACAATGAGCAGTTCTTC. Translation gives CASSLLAGLTYNEQFF.